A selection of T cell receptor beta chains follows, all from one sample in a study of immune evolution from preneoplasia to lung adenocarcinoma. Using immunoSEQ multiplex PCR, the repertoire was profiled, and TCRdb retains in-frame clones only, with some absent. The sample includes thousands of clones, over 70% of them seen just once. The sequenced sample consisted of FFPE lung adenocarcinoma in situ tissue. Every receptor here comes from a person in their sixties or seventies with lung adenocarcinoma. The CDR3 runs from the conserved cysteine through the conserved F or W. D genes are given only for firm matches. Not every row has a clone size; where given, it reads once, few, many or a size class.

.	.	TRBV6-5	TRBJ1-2	CASSPGGVYGYTF	TGTGCCAGTTCACCCGGGGGAGTCTATGGCTACACCTTC
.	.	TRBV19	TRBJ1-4	CASSIFARDTAKEF	TGTGCCAGTAGTATATTCGCTCGGGACACGGCGAAGGAATTT
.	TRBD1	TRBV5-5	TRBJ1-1	CASSQNGQGNTEAFF	TGTGCCAGCAGCCAAAACGGACAGGGGAACACTGAAGCTTTCTTT
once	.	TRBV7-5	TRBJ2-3	CARSSGLAGGTDTQYF	TGTGCCAGAAGCTCGGGACTAGCGGGGGGAACAGATACGCAGTATTTT
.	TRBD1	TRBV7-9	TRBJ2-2	CASSDSDRGGTGELFF	TGTGCCAGCAGCGATTCGGACAGGGGGGGGACCGGGGAGCTGTTTTTT
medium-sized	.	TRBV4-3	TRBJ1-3	CASSQDAQQEWDTIYF	TGCGCCAGCAGCCAAGATGCACAGCAGGAATGGGACACCATATATTTT
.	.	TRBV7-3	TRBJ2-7	CASSLAPGPYEQYF	TGTGCCAGCAGCTTAGCCCCGGGCCCCTACGAGCAGTACTTC
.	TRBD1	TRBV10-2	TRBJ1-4	CASSESIQGTGEKLFF	TGCGCCAGCAGTGAGTCGATACAGGGGACGGGTGAAAAACTGTTTTTT
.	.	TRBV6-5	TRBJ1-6	CASAQRGAWGSPLHF	TGTGCCAGCGCCCAAAGGGGGGCCTGGGGGTCACCCCTCCACTTT
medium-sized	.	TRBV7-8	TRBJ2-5	CASSFLGVQETQYF	TGTGCCAGCAGCTTTCTGGGGGTGCAAGAGACCCAGTACTTC
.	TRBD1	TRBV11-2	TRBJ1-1	CASSGRTGNTEAFF	TGTGCCAGCAGCGGCAGGACAGGCAACACTGAAGCTTTCTTT
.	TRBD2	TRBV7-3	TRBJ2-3	CASSLERGGTDTQYF	TGTGCCAGCAGCTTAGAGCGGGGGGGCACAGATACGCAGTATTTT
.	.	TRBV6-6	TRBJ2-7	CASRDAVPVGSYEQYF	TGTGCCAGCAGAGACGCGGTACCGGTGGGCTCCTACGAGCAGTACTTC
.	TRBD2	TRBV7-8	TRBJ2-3	CASSPLAGGPSDTQYF	TGTGCCAGCAGCCCACTCGCGGGGGGGCCATCAGATACGCAGTATTTT
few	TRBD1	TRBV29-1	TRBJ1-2	CSVGSRDRIGGGYGYTF	TGCAGCGTGGGGTCCCGGGACAGGATCGGTGGAGGTTATGGCTACACCTTC
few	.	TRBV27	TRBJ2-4	CASSSVSGTKNIQYF	TGTGCCAGCAGTTCGGTCTCCGGGACCAAAAACATTCAGTACTTC
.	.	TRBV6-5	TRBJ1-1	CASSYSTQNEAFF	TGTGCCAGCAGTTACTCGACACAGAATGAAGCTTTCTTT
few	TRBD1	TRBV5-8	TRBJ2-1	CASSLFSRTGLSSEQFF	TGTGCCAGCAGCTTGTTCTCCAGGACAGGGTTGTCTTCTGAGCAGTTCTTC
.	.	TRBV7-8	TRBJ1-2	CASSLGDWTYGYTF	TGTGCCAGCAGCTTGGGGGACTGGACGTATGGCTACACCTTC
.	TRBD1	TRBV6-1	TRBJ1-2	CASTHRGGYGYTF	TGTGCCAGCACCCACAGGGGTGGCTATGGCTACACCTTC
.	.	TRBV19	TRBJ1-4	CASKGRTANEKLFF	TGTGCCAGTAAAGGAAGGACAGCAAATGAAAAACTGTTTTTT
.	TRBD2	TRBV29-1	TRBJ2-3	CSVGTGLAGEQYF	TGCAGCGTGGGGACGGGACTAGCGGGGGAGCAGTATTTT
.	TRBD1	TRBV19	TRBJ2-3	CASSVGTGEGTDTQYF	TGTGCCAGTAGTGTAGGGACAGGGGAAGGGACAGATACGCAGTATTTT
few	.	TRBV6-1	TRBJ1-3	CASSETALGNTIYF	TGTGCCAGCAGTGAAACCGCCCTTGGAAACACCATATATTTT
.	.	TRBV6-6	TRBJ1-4	CASSSGGGSNEKLFF	TGTGCCAGCAGTTCCGGGGGAGGGTCTAATGAAAAACTGTTTTTT
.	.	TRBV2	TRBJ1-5	CASTTENQPQHF	TGTGCCAGCACGACAGAGAATCAGCCCCAGCATTTT
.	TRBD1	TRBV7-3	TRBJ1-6	CASSLSGTGVGSSPLHF	TGTGCCAGCAGCTTAAGCGGGACAGGGGTGGGCAGTTCACCCCTCCACTTT
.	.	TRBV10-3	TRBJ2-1	CAISEQRGTYNEQFF	TGTGCCATCAGTGAGCAGAGGGGTACCTACAATGAGCAGTTCTTC
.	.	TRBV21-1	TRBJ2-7	CASSKGQGPSYEQYF	TGTGCCAGCAGCAAAGGACAGGGGCCTTCCTACGAGCAGTACTTC
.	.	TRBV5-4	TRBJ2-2	CASSWGGQTLSGELFF	TGTGCCAGCAGCTGGGGGGGGCAGACACTCAGCGGGGAGCTGTTTTTT
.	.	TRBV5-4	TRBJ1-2	CASSLEQETEIYGYTF	TGTGCCAGCAGCTTGGAACAGGAGACCGAAATCTATGGCTACACCTTC
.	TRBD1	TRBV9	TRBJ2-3	CASSGAGGRDTQYF	TGTGCCAGCAGCGGAGCAGGGGGCAGGGATACGCAGTATTTT
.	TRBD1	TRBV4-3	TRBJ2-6	CASSQDLVGTGAPGANVLTF	TGCGCCAGCAGCCAAGATCTCGTCGGGACAGGGGCCCCTGGGGCCAACGTCCTGACTTTC
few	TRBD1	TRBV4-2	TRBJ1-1	CASSLQGGNTEAFF	TGTGCCAGCAGCCTACAGGGGGGAAACACTGAAGCTTTCTTT
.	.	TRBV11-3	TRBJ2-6	CASSAGCSRQSRANVLTF	TGTGCCAGCAGCGCTGGGTGCTCTCGACAAAGTCGGGCCAACGTCCTGACTTTC
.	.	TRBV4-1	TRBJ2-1	CASSQDPGSEQFF	TGCGCCAGCAGCCAAGATCCAGGTAGCGAGCAGTTCTTC
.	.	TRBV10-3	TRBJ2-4	CAISEARVAAKNIQYF	TGTGCCATCAGTGAGGCAAGGGTGGCGGCCAAAAACATTCAGTACTTC
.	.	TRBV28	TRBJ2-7	CASTLDRAYEQYF	TGTGCCAGCACATTAGACAGAGCCTACGAGCAGTACTTC
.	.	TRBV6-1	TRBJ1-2	CASSEGTGFRYTF	TGTGCCAGCAGTGAAGGAACAGGGTTCCGCTACACCTTC
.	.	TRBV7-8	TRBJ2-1	CASSYLANEQFF	TGTGCCAGCAGCTATCTAGCGAATGAGCAGTTCTTC
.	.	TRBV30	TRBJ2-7	CAWSVIEPPYEQYF	TGTGCCTGGAGTGTAATTGAACCCCCATACGAGCAGTACTTC
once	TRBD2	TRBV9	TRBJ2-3	CASSWTSEGTDTQYF	TGTGCCAGCAGCTGGACTAGCGAAGGGACAGATACGCAGTATTTT
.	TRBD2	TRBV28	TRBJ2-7	CASSFPPRLAGTYEQYF	TGTGCCAGCAGTTTCCCCCCCCGACTAGCAGGGACGTACGAGCAGTACTTC
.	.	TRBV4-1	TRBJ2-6	CASSPVGAGANVLTF	TGCGCCAGCAGCCCGGTCGGTGCCGGGGCCAACGTCCTGACTTTC
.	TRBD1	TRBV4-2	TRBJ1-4	CASSPFPGQSNEKLFF	TGTGCCAGCAGCCCTTTCCCGGGACAGTCTAATGAAAAACTGTTTTTT
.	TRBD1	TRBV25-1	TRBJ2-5	CASSAQGANKETQYF	TGTGCCAGCAGTGCACAGGGGGCAAATAAAGAGACCCAGTACTTC
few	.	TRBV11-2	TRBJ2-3	CASSLGGTDTQYF	TGTGCCAGCAGCTTAGGGGGGACAGATACGCAGTATTTT
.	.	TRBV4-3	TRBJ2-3	CSSSQDKFQGGSDTQYF	TGCTCCAGCAGCCAAGATAAGTTCCAGGGGGGGTCAGATACGCAGTATTTT
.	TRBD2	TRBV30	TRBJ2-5	CAWSGYGGATRETQYF	TGTGCCTGGAGTGGCTACGGGGGGGCCACGCGGGAGACCCAGTACTTC
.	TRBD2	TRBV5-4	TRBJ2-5	CASSQASGAQETQYF	TGTGCCAGCAGCCAGGCTAGCGGGGCCCAAGAGACCCAGTACTTC
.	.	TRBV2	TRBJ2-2	CASSWTRTGELFF	TGTGCCAGCAGCTGGACTCGCACCGGGGAGCTGTTTTTT
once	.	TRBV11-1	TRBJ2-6	CASSKSELSGANVLTF	TGTGCCAGCAGCAAATCAGAGCTCTCTGGGGCCAACGTCCTGACTTTC
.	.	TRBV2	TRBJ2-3	CASSASGTDTQYF	TGTGCCAGCAGTGCTAGCGGCACAGATACGCAGTATTTT
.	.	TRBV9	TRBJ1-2	CASSSSTGTSGGYTF	TGTGCCAGCAGCTCGAGCACAGGGACTTCAGGTGGCTACACCTTC
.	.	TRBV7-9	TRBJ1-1	CASSLTFGQRNTEAFF	TGTGCCAGCAGCTTAACCTTTGGACAGAGGAACACTGAAGCTTTCTTT
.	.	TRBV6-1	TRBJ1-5	CASTPTGEGAQHF	TGTGCCAGCACCCCGACAGGCGAGGGAGCCCAGCATTTT
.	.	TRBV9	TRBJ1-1	CASSVWPANTEAFF	TGTGCCAGCAGCGTATGGCCGGCTAACACTGAAGCTTTCTTT
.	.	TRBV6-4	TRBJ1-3	CASSPDSSSGNTIYF	TGTGCCAGCAGTCCTGACAGTAGCTCTGGAAACACCATATATTTT
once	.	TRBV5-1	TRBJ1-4	CASSLGAGGRDEKLFF	TGCGCCAGCAGCTTGGGCGCTGGGGGGCGCGATGAAAAACTGTTTTTT